This record concerns one T cell receptor (beta chain) sequence. Its matching antigen is unknown. These data are taken from a study of CD8+ T cells in alopecia areata. As the sequencing template, cDNA was produced by extracting RNA and reverse transcribing it. Sequenced by immunoSEQ multiplex PCR; TCRdb stores in-frame clones only, minus some. The table has 100,000 to 130,000 clones, approximately 59% seen once; the top ten hold 20% to 25%. Study results and caveats: The study also sequences resident alphabeta T cells of normal skin in scalp samples.

Germline CDR1 SQVTM, CDR2 ANQGSEA. The V segment lost 6 bases and the J segment 0 bases; nucleotides outside the gene matches: 8. CDR3 length: 16 amino acids. The receptor's source is a human donor in good health. The chain joins TRBV29-1 to TRBJ2-6, with 7 bases fitting TRBD1. The sequenced sample consisted of CD8+ T cells sorted from blood. The CDR3 bases are TGCAGCGTGCCCCGGGACAGTTCCTCTGGGGCCAACGTCCTGACTTTC. Protein: CSVPRDSSSGANVLTF.